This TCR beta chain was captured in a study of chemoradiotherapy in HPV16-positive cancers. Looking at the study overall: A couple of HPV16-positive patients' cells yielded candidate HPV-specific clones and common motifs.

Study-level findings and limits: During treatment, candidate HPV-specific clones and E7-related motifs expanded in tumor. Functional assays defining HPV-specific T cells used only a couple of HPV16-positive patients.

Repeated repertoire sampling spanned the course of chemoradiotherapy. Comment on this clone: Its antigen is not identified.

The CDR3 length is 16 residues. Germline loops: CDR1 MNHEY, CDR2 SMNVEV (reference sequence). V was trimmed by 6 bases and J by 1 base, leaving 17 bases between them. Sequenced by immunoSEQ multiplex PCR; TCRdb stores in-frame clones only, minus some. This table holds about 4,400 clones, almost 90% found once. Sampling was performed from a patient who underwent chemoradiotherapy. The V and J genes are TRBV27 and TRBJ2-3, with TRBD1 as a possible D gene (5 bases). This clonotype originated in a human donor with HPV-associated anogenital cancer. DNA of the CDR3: TGTGCCAGCAGCCCATGGGTAGGGGCGGGCACAGATACGCAGTATTTT. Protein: CASSPWVGAGTDTQYF.